Presented here are 10 T cell receptor beta chains from one specimen sequenced in a study of T cells after yellow fever vaccination. TCRdb analysed the 5' RACE reads with MiXCR anew, one entry per CDR3 protein. The table lists over 300,000 distinct CDR3 sequences, roughly 4.3% of them singletons, with around 23% in the top ten. The sample was PBMCs, taken 5 days after the yellow fever booster vaccination. These TCRs come from a young man who received the YFV17D yellow fever vaccine.

This sequence joins TRBV11-3 and TRBJ2-4, with TRBD1 matching over 8 bases. There are 15 residues in the CDR3. V dropped 1 base and J dropped 11; count of bases not matched to a gene: 10. CDR1 SGHNT and CDR2 YENEEA come from the germline V gene. The CDR3 loop is CASSLGTGLSNLQYF. The CDR3 DNA sequence: TGTGCCAGCAGCTTAGGGACAGGGCTAAGCAACCTTCAGTACTTC.

This clonotype was counted between two and nine times. J is TRBJ2-3 and V is TRBV29-1; 8 nucleotides align to TRBD2. Germline V CDR1 and CDR2: SQVTM, ANQGSEA. V gave up 5 bases and J gave up 2 bases; unmatched junction bases: 12. This CDR3 has 16 residues. This CDR3 reads CSVSGVGGGPTDTQYF. The CDR3 DNA is TGCAGCGTTTCTGGGGTAGGCGGGGGGCCCACAGATACGCAGTATTTT.

This clonotype occurred a few times. The chain couples TRBV20-1 to TRBJ2-2, with 8 bases identical to TRBD2. Germline CDR1 reads DFQATT; CDR2 reads SNEGSKA (reference sequence). This CDR3 contains 14 residues. With 6 bases clipped from V and 7 bases from J, the junction kept 10 bases outside the gene matches. The CDR3 DNA is TGCAGTGCCCCCCGGGGGGGCTCGGGCGGGGAGCTGTTTTTT. Its protein is CSAPRGGSGGELFF.

This clonotype was counted many times. The rearrangement uses TRBV27 and TRBJ1-6, with D perhaps TRBD1 (5 bases). Trimming shortened V by 6 bases and J by 4 bases, and 25 bases separated the two germline ends. Germline V gives CDR1 MNHEY, CDR2 SMNVEV (reference sequence). CDR3 length: 19 amino acids. CDR3 amino acids: CASRTAPRDSSFYNSPLHF. The CDR3, as DNA: TGTGCCAGCAGAACTGCCCCCCGGGACTCTAGCTTTTATAATTCACCCCTCCACTTT.

There are many counts of this clonotype. The chain carries TRBV5-5 and TRBJ2-1, with D possibly TRBD1 on 6 matching bases. Germline CDR1 reads SGHKS; CDR2 reads YYEKEE (reference sequence). The CDR3 spans 15 residues. Deletions cut 4 bases from V and 3 bases from J, with 14 bases between. The CDR3: CASSPSLQGYNEQFF. The CDR3 nucleotides are TGTGCCAGCAGCCCCAGCCTACAGGGCTACAATGAGCAGTTCTTC.

This clonotype was counted at least ten times. The V call is TRBV12-3 or TRBV12-4, the J call TRBJ2-3, with D maybe TRBD2 (6 bases). This CDR3 has 14 amino acids. Deletions cut 3 bases from V and 5 bases from J, with 12 bases between. CDR3 coding DNA: TGTGCCAGCAGTTTTCAGCTGGGGGGAGATACGCAGTATTTT. It is translated as CASSFQLGGDTQYF.

This clonotype was observed a handful of times. V is TRBV7-2 and J is TRBJ1-1, with 9 bases matching TRBD1. V dropped 6 bases and J dropped 3; count of bases not matched to a gene: 5. Germline assignment: CDR1 SGHTA and CDR2 FQGNSA. This CDR3 is 14 amino acids long. In DNA, the CDR3 is TGTGCCAGCAGTACACAGGGGGCTCACACTGAAGCTTTCTTT. It encodes CASSTQGAHTEAFF.

The table lists this clonotype with a few counts. The rearrangement uses TRBV20-1 and TRBJ1-1; D unresolved. V was shortened by 3 bases and J by 1 base, with 12 bases between the two germline ends. The V gene's germline CDR1 is DFQATT and CDR2 SNEGSKA (reference sequence). The CDR3 spans 14 residues. The CDR3 sequence: CSARPTGRNTEAFF. The CDR3, as DNA: TGCAGTGCTAGGCCGACGGGGAGGAACACTGAAGCTTTCTTT.

The V call is TRBV29-1, the J call TRBJ2-2; 9 positions agree with TRBD2. This CDR3 contains 15 residues. V trimming: 4 bases; J trimming: 5 bases; junction bases outside the gene matches: 8. The germline V gene has CDR1 SQVTM and CDR2 ANQGSEA. CDR3 sequence reads: CSVGGGGARTGELFF. The CDR3 DNA follows: TGCAGCGTTGGTGGCGGGGGGGCGAGGACCGGGGAGCTGTTTTTT.

This clonotype was observed many times. The chain couples TRBV20-1 to TRBJ2-1, with D perhaps assigned TRBD1 or TRBD2 (5 bases each). This CDR3 comprises 15 residues. The germline V gene has CDR1 DFQATT and CDR2 SNEGSKA (reference sequence). V shed 5 bases and J shed 8 bases, with 22 bases lying between them. CDR3 region: CSAPGTGPNLDEQFF. The CDR3 DNA sequence: TGCAGTGCTCCGGGGACGGGACCCAACCTGGATGAGCAGTTCTTC.